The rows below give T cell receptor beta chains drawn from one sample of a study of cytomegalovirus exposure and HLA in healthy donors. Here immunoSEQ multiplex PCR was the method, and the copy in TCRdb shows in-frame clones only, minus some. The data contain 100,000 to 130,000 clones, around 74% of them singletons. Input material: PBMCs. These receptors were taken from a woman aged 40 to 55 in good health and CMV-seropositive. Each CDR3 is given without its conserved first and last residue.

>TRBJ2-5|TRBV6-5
ASREAGTQY
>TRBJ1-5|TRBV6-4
ASTQGGVSNQPQH
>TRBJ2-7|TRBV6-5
ASSYVGQGYSEQY
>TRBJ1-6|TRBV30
AWRPGQFNSPLH
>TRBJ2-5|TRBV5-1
ASSLGLDQETQY
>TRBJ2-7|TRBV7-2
ASSLLSVTNEQY
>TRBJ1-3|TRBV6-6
ASHGTAGNTIY
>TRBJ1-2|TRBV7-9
ASSLEAGGDYGYT
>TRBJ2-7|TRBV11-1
ASSLARAEQY
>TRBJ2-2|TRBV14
ASRIAVNTGELF
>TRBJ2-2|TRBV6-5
ASSYGGLTGELF
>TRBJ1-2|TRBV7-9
ASSLHDGYT
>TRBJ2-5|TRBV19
ASSRSRWETQY
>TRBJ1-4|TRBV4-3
ASSHTSQGANEKLF
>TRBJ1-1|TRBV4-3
ASSQERARNTEAF
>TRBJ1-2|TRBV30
ASLGQNGYT
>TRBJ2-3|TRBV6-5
ASSSAGLHLDTQY
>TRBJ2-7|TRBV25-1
ASSDPGRGPYEQY
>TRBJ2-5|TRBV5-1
ASSSVPQETQY
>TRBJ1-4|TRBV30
AWVGGADEKLF
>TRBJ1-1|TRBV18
ASSPLQGAQGANTEAF
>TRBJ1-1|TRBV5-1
ASSLGVETEAF
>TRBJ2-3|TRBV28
ASSFVSGGPDTQY
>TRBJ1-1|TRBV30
AWRRTVNTEAF
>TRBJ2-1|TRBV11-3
ASSLGLAGNEQF
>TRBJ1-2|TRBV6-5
ASSPGLIGYSGYT
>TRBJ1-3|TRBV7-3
ASSLSSPSSGNTIY
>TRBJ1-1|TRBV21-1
ASARTSAF
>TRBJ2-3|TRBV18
ASSPLGQGTDTQY
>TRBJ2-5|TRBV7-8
ASSLRGLQQETQY
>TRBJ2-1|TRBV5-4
ASSARVSGGTYNEQF